This T cell receptor beta chain originates from a study of CD8 T cells in ankylosing spondylitis. Study-wide points: Seemingly characteristic of ankylosing spondylitis blood was a TCR beta motif consisting of several highly homologous variants. As reported, disease-linked clones showed significant enrichment in matched ankylosing spondylitis synovial fluid.

V dropped 3 bases and J dropped 1 base, with 16 bases sitting between them. The CDR3 has 17 residues. Germline lookup yields CDR1 SGHDN and CDR2 FVKESK. MiXCR, run by TCRdb on the 5' RACE reads, gives a single entry per CDR3 protein. The sample contains 700,000 to 1,000,000 distinct CDR3 sequences, about 12% of which appear only once. The table lists this clonotype with many counts. Its antigen is not known. Sequenced sample: blood, either unsorted or a sorted T cell fraction (not recorded which). The receptor was isolated from a male donor with ankylosing spondylitis. The chain combines TRBV14 with TRBJ2-1, with no clear D. For the CDR3, the DNA is TGTGCCAGCAGCCACTCGAACCCAGCACATTCCTACAATGAGCAGTTCTTC. Translating it yields CASSHSNPAHSYNEQFF.